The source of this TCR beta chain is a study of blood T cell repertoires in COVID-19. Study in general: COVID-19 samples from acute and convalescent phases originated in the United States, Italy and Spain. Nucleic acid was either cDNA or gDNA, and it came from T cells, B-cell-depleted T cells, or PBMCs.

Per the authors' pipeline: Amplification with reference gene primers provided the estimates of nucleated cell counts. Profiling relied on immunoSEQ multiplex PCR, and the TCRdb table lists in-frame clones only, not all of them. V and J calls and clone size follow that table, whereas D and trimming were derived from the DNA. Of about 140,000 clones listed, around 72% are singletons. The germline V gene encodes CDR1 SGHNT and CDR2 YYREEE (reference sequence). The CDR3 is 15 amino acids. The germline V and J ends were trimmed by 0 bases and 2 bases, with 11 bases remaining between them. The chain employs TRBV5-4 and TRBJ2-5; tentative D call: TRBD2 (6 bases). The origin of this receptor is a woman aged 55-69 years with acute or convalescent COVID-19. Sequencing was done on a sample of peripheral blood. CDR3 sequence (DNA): TGTGCCAGCAGCTTGGACCCTAGCGCTCAAGAGACCCAGTACTTC. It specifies CASSLDPSAQETQYF.